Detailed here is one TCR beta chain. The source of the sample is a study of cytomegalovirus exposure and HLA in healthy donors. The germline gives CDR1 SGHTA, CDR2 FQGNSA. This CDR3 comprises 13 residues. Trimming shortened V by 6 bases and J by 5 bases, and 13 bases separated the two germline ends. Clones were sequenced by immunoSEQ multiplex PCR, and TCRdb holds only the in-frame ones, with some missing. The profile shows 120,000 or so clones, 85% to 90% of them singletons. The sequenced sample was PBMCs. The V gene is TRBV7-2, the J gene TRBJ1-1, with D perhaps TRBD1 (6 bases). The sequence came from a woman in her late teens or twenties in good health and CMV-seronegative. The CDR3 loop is CASSYRVGTEAFF. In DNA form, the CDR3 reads TGTGCCAGCAGTTACAGGGTTGGGACTGAAGCTTTCTTT. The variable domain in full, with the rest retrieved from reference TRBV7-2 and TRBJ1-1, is GAGVSQSPSNKVTEKGKDVELRCDPISGHTALYWYRQSLGQGLEFLIYFQGNSAPDKSGLPSDRFSAERTGGSVSTLTIQRTQQEDSAVYLCASSYRVGTEAFFGQGTRLTVV.